Presented here are 25 T cell receptor beta chains from one specimen sequenced in a study of regulatory T cells in long-lasting Graves disease. As for time point: newly diagnosed GD, antithyroid drugs for less than 3 months. The TCR library was prepared using RNA isolated from PBMCs. With iRepertoire HTBI primers and Arm-PCR of CDR3 regions, TCR beta libraries were built. TCRdb itself ran the multiplex PCR reads through MiXCR, one entry per CDR3 protein. Among 350,000 to 550,000 distinct CDR3 sequences listed, about a sixth were seen once. These data were also filed under a second study, of T cells in Graves' hyperthyroidism and ophthalmopathy.

Sequences were derived from peripheral blood mononuclear cells (PBMCs), sampled at new diagnosis, from a patient treated with antithyroid drugs. These receptor sequences come from a woman aged 18-30 years with Graves disease.

The table lists this clonotype with many counts. The chain employs TRBV27 and TRBJ2-3; unclear D gene. This CDR3 is built from 14 residues. V was cut by 2 bases and J by 2 bases, with 8 bases left in between. The germline V gene has CDR1 MNHEY and CDR2 SMNVEV (reference sequence). CDR3 sequence (DNA): TGTGCCAGCAGTTTAGGGCAGACCACAGATACGCAGTATTTT. It encodes CASSLGQTTDTQYF.

The chain combines TRBV4-2 with TRBJ1-1, with D possibly TRBD1 on 6 matching bases. Germline V gene data show CDR1 as LGHNA and CDR2 as YNFKEQ. The CDR3 covers 12 residues. With 1 base removed from V and 11 bases from J, the gap between germline ends came to 11 bases. The DNA of the CDR3 is TGTGCCAGCAGCCAAGCAGGGCAGGGGGCTTTCTTT. It is translated as CASSQAGQGAFF.

This clonotype was found many times. The chain employs TRBV6-1 and TRBJ2-1, with 15 nucleotides matching TRBD2. Germline V CDR1 and CDR2: MNHNS, SASEGT. The CDR3 is 15 amino acids. Trimming cost V 8 bases and J 6 bases; bases outside gene matches: 5. The CDR3 DNA follows: TGTGCCAGCCGAGGGACTAGCGGGAGGAGCAATGAGCAGTTCTTC. Translating gives CASRGTSGRSNEQFF.

The rearrangement links TRBV7-2 to TRBJ1-2, with TRBD1 matching 9 bases. There are 16 residues in the CDR3. Germline V gives CDR1 SGHTA, CDR2 FQGNSA. V was clipped by 5 bases and J by 5 bases; unmatched bases: 12. CDR3 sequence (DNA): TGTGCCAGCAGCCCCCGAAACCCGGGACAGGGATATGGCTACACCTTC. Its translation is CASSPRNPGQGYGYTF.

The chain combines TRBV9 with TRBJ2-2; D perhaps matches TRBD1 (5 bases). The CDR3 is made up of 15 amino acids. Trimming pared 0 bases from V and 1 base from J, leaving 7 bases between. Per the germline V gene, CDR1 is SGDLS and CDR2 is YYNGEE. The CDR3 DNA reads TGTGCCAGCAGCGTAGAGGGGTTGAACACCGGGGAGCTGTTTTTT. Translating gives CASSVEGLNTGELFF.

This clonotype was counted many times. The rearrangement uses TRBV7-3 and TRBJ2-1, with a tentative D call TRBD2 (6 bases). The CDR3 consists of 15 residues. V lost 1 base and J 4 bases, leaving 11 bases between the germline ends. Germline V gene data show CDR1 as SGHTA and CDR2 as FQGTGA. CDR3 bases: TGTGCCAGCAGCTTAAGGGGAGGCCTGTACAATGAGCAGTTCTTC. Residues: CASSLRGGLYNEQFF.

This chain links TRBV19 with TRBJ1-5, with D maybe TRBD1 (5 bases). V lost 10 bases and J lost 0, with 16 bases in between. The CDR3 extends over 15 amino acids. Germline CDR1 is LNHDA and CDR2 is SQIVND (reference sequence). The CDR3 spells CATSRTPYSNQPQHF. For the CDR3, the DNA is TGTGCCACCTCCCGGACACCATATAGCAATCAGCCCCAGCATTTT.

This clonotype was seen repeatedly, ten times or more. The rearrangement uses TRBV2 and TRBJ2-2; D remains ambiguous. V was clipped by 7 bases and J by 4 bases, with 16 bases between them. The CDR3 length is 15 residues. Per the germline V gene, CDR1 is SNHLY and CDR2 is FYNNEI. The CDR3, as DNA: TGTGCCAGCAAATTATCCCTTGGAATCACCGGGGAGCTGTTTTTT. Amino acids: CASKLSLGITGELFF.

The chain has TRBV6-1 and TRBJ1-4; 7 positions agree with TRBD1. The CDR3 runs to 15 residues. Trimming took 3 bases from V and 5 from J; bases not matched to a gene: 6. Germline CDR1 MNHNS, CDR2 SASEGT. The CDR3 protein is CASSDPRTGNEKLFF. The CDR3 DNA follows: TGTGCCAGCAGTGACCCTCGGACAGGAAATGAAAAACTGTTTTTT.

The J gene is TRBJ2-2, the V gene TRBV20-1; TRBD2 agrees at 8 bases. V was clipped by 0 bases and J by 6 bases; unmatched bases: 6. The CDR3 spans 15 residues. The V gene's germline CDR1 is DFQATT and CDR2 SNEGSKA (reference sequence). This CDR3 is CSARESGSGAGELFF. The CDR3 nucleotides are TGCAGTGCTAGAGAAAGCGGGAGTGGGGCCGGGGAGCTGTTTTTT.

This clonotype has only a few counts. This rearrangement joins TRBV6-2 or TRBV6-3 to TRBJ2-6; the D gene is possibly TRBD1 (6 bases). Germline V gene data show CDR1 as MNHEY and CDR2 as SVGEGT. The CDR3 extends over 17 amino acids. V lost 2 bases to trimming and J lost 0 bases, with 11 bases between them. CDR3 sequence (DNA): TGTGCCAGCAGTTACGGGGGCCTCAGCTCTGGGGCCAACGTCCTGACTTTC. Translation gives CASSYGGLSSGANVLTF.

The V gene is TRBV20-1, the J gene TRBJ2-4; 11 bases fit TRBD2. The V segment lost 3 bases and the J segment 6 bases; nucleotides outside the gene matches: 10. The CDR3 spans 16 residues. The germline CDR1 and CDR2 sequences are DFQATT and SNEGSKA (reference sequence). The DNA of the CDR3 is TGCAGTGCTAGCAATTTAGCGGGAGGGCGGTTAAACATTCAGTACTTC. It is translated as CSASNLAGGRLNIQYF.

This clonotype was seen a few times. This chain links TRBV30 with TRBJ1-2, with TRBD1 matching 9 bases. Trimming took 5 bases from V and 3 from J; bases not matched to a gene: 7. Germline V gives CDR1 GTSNPN, CDR2 SVGIG (reference sequence). The CDR3 covers 14 residues. CDR3 region: CAWYRDRAYYGYTF. In DNA, the CDR3 is TGTGCCTGGTATAGGGACAGGGCCTACTATGGCTACACCTTC.

The V gene is TRBV18, the J gene TRBJ1-4; no clear D. The V end lost 6 bases, the J end lost 6 bases, and 11 bases lay between the germline ends. The CDR3 sequence is 13 residues long. Germline V gene sequence: CDR1 KGHSH, CDR2 LQKENI. CDR3 in DNA: TGTGCCAGCTCTCCCGTGAGGGATGAAAAACTGTTTTTT. This codes for CASSPVRDEKLFF.

This clonotype was counted a few times. This chain links TRBV18 with TRBJ2-3, with TRBD2 identical over 10 bases. The germline gives CDR1 KGHSH, CDR2 LQKENI. The CDR3 consists of 16 residues. The junction had 10 bases not matched to a gene; V was cut back by 4 bases and J by 6 bases. Written as DNA, the CDR3 is TGTGCCAGCTCACTGAAAGCGGGAGGGCCTTCTGATACGCAGTATTTT. It is translated as CASSLKAGGPSDTQYF. The full variable domain, its missing parts supplied by reference TRBV18 and TRBJ2-3, is NAGVMQNPRHLVRRRGQEARLRCSPMKGHSHVYWYRQLPEEGLKFMVYLQKENIIDESGMPKERFSAEFPKEGPSILRIQQVVRGDSAAYFCASSLKAGGPSDTQYFGPGTRLTVL.

This clonotype was picked up many times. The CDR3 spells CASLRMGTQYF. CDR3 nucleotide sequence: TGTGCCAGTCTACGAATGGGGACCCAGTACTTC. This chain links TRBV2 with TRBJ2-5; D uncertain. Trimming removed 9 bases at V and 7 bases at J, with 12 bases between. There are 11 residues in the CDR3. Germline V gives CDR1 SNHLY, CDR2 FYNNEI.

In this sample, this clonotype turned up many times. This chain links TRBV15 with TRBJ2-7; D unresolved. Germline CDR1 reads LNHNV; CDR2 reads YYDKDF (reference sequence). V was pared by 0 bases and J by 3 bases, with 9 bases between. This CDR3 region has 14 residues. The DNA of the CDR3 is TGTGCCACCAGCAGAGATCGGAACTTCTACGAGCAGTACTTC. The encoded protein is CATSRDRNFYEQYF.

This clonotype was seen a few times. The chain links TRBV4-3 to TRBJ2-3, with D possibly matching TRBD1 (5 bases). Trimming left V 0 bases short and J 3 bases short, with 13 bases between. Germline CDR1 is LGHNA and CDR2 is YSLEER. The CDR3 is made up of 16 amino acids. The CDR3 loop is CASSQDWQGSTDTQYF. The CDR3, as DNA: TGCGCCAGCAGCCAAGATTGGCAGGGTTCGACAGATACGCAGTATTTT.

V and J are TRBV9 and TRBJ1-2; unclear D gene. Looked up from germline, CDR1 is SGDLS and CDR2 is YYNGEE. The CDR3 is made up of 14 amino acids. V lost 0 bases, J lost 1 base, and 7 bases lay in between. The CDR3 here is CASSVDTNNYGYTF. The CDR3 region has the DNA TGTGCCAGCAGCGTAGACACGAATAACTATGGCTACACCTTC.

In this sample, this clonotype turned up a few times. The CDR3 DNA is TGTGCCAGCAGACAGGGCTACTATGGCTACACCTTC. The encoded protein is CASRQGYYGYTF. This chain joins TRBV6-2 or TRBV6-3 and TRBJ1-2; the D gene is possibly TRBD1 (6 bases). The germline V and J ends were trimmed by 6 bases and 3 bases, with 8 bases remaining between them. This CDR3 spans 12 amino acids. CDR1 and CDR2 (germline): MNHEY, SVGEGT.

V and J are TRBV10-3 and TRBJ2-2; 10 nucleotides agree with TRBD2. V lost 5 bases and J lost 0; bases outside the gene matches: 9. The CDR3 covers 18 residues. Germline CDR1 and CDR2: ENHRY and SYGVKD. In nucleotides, the CDR3 is TGTGCCATCAGTATCTTAGCGGGAGGAAACGCGAACACCGGGGAGCTGTTTTTT. Its protein product is CAISILAGGNANTGELFF.

This clonotype has just a few counts. The chain combines TRBV30 with TRBJ1-5, with D uncertain. V was shortened by 3 bases and J by 3 bases, with 9 bases between the two germline ends. In germline, CDR1 is GTSNPN, CDR2 SVGIG (reference sequence). The CDR3 loop spans 13 amino acids. The CDR3 is CAWSRGNNQPQHF. In DNA, the CDR3 is TGTGCCTGGAGCCGAGGGAACAATCAGCCCCAGCATTTT. The entire variable domain, with the rest obtained from reference TRBV30 and TRBJ1-5, is as follows: SQTIHQWPATLVQPVGSPLSLECTVEGTSNPNLYWYRQAAGRGLQLLFYSVGIGQISSEVPQNLSASRPQDRQFILSSKKLLLSDSGFYLCAWSRGNNQPQHFGDGTRLSIL.

This clonotype was detected a few times. CDR3 coding DNA: TGCGCCAGCAGCTTGATGGGACAGTGGGATTCACCCCTCCACTTT. Translating gives CASSLMGQWDSPLHF. V usage is TRBV5-1 and J usage is TRBJ1-6; 7 bases map to TRBD1. CDR1 SGHRS and CDR2 YFSETQ come from the germline V gene. The CDR3 is 15 amino acids. V was pared by 1 base and J by 8 bases, with 6 bases of the junction left unmatched.

Points on this clonotype: An end of the junction differs from the germline gene, which may be a read error. In DNA form, the CDR3 reads TGTGCCAGCACTCGGGACAGGGGGGAGACCCAGCACTTC. Translation gives CASTRDRGETQHF. This chain joins TRBV2 and TRBJ2-5; 11 bases map to TRBD1. Germline assignment: CDR1 SNHLY and CDR2 FYNNEI. CDR3 length: 13 amino acids.

The chain joins TRBV5-4 to TRBJ2-7; a possible D gene is TRBD2 (6 bases). The CDR3 is 14 residues long. The germline gives CDR1 SGHNT, CDR2 YYREEE (reference sequence). V lost 9 bases and J lost 3, with 19 bases in between. CDR3 nucleotide sequence: TGTGCCACCCAGAGGTTCGGGGGACTCTACGAGCAGTACTTC. The encoded protein is CATQRFGGLYEQYF.